This TCR beta chain is drawn from a study of blood T cell repertoires in COVID-19. Study in general: COVID-19 samples from acute and convalescent phases originated in the United States, Italy and Spain.

Under the authors' procedure: Estimation of nucleated cell counts was performed using reference gene primer amplification. TCRdb's table, derived via immunoSEQ multiplex PCR, lists solely in-frame clones and lacks some. Clone size and the V and J calls come from that table; the DNA yielded D and trimming. The table lists over 60,000 clones, 80% to 90% of them singletons. This CDR3 is built from 14 residues. Trimming cost V 1 base and J 10 bases, with 11 bases left between them. Germline-derived CDR1 and CDR2 are LGHDT and YNNKEL (reference sequence). Material: peripheral blood. This chain connects TRBV3-1 (or the pseudogene TRBV3-2) to TRBJ1-6; D remains unclear. The receptor's source is a man at least 80 years old with acute or convalescent COVID-19. As DNA, the CDR3 is TGTGCCAGCAGCCAAGGGCAGGCCCGGTCACCCCTCCACTTT. Encoded protein: CASSQGQARSPLHF.